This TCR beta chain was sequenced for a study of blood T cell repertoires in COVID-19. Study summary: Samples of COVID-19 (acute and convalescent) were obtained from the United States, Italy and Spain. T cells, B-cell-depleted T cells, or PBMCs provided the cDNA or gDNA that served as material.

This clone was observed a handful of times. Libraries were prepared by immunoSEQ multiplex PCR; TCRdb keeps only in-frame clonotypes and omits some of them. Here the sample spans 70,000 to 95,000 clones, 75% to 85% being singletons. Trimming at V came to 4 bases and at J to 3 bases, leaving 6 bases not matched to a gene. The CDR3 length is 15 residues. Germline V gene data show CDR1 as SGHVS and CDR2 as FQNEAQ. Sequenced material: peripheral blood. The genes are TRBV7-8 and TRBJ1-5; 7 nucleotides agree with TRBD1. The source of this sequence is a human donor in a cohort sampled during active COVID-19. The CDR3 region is CASSWTQGPNQPQHF. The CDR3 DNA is TGTGCCAGCAGCTGGACACAGGGGCCCAATCAGCCCCAGCATTTT.